Listed below are T cell receptor beta chains from one sample, sequenced in a study of OX40 agonist ivuxolimab in advanced cancers. Produced via immunoSEQ multiplex PCR; TCRdb's table is partial and in-frame only. The sample lists 60,000 to 95,000 clones, roughly 85% occurring once. The sequencing used CD4+ or CD8+ T cells sorted from blood, collected in a trial of the OX40 agonist ivuxolimab. The receptors here all came from an adult with an advanced solid tumor such as melanoma, head and neck, liver or kidney cancer. Each CDR3 is given with its conserved first and last residue. D genes are given only for firm matches. Rows give clone size only sometimes, using once, few, many, or a class for an expanded clone.

v_gene	j_gene	abundance	d_gene	CDR3nt	CDR3aa
TRBV29-1	TRBJ1-3	.	.	TGCAGCGTTGAATCGATAGGGACCACCATATATTTT	CSVESIGTTIYF
TRBV21-1	TRBJ2-7	once	.	TGTGCCAGCAGCAAAGCGATGACCAGGGGCTACGAGCAGTACTTC	CASSKAMTRGYEQYF
TRBV6-1	TRBJ2-4	.	.	TGTGCCAGCAGTCAAAGTCTTGGGAACATTCAGTACTTC	CASSQSLGNIQYF
TRBV5-4	TRBJ2-7	.	TRBD2	TGTGCCAGCAGCTCCTTAGCGGGAGAGGACGAGCAGTACTTC	CASSSLAGEDEQYF
TRBV7-9	TRBJ2-7	.	.	TGTGCCAGCAGCTTAGGAGAAGGGGCCACCTACGAGCAGTACTTC	CASSLGEGATYEQYF
TRBV27	TRBJ2-5	.	.	TGTGCCAGCAGTTTATATGGGGCCCAAGAGACCCAGTACTTC	CASSLYGAQETQYF
TRBV19	TRBJ1-3	.	.	TGTGCCAGTAGTACCTCCGATTCGACTGGAAACACCATATATTTT	CASSTSDSTGNTIYF
TRBV7-9	TRBJ1-6	.	.	TGTGCCAGCAGCTTATCAGGGGAAGGTTCACCCCTCCACTTT	CASSLSGEGSPLHF
TRBV10-3	TRBJ1-3	.	.	TGTGCCATCACAACGGGTCTTTCTGGAAACACCATATATTTT	CAITTGLSGNTIYF
TRBV6-1	TRBJ2-7	.	.	TGTGCCAGCAGTGACCCCGGGAGCCCCCACTACGAGCAGTACTTC	CASSDPGSPHYEQYF
TRBV18	TRBJ2-1	few	TRBD2	TGTGCCAGCTCACCCCGGGACTACCCCAATGAGCAGTTCTTC	CASSPRDYPNEQFF
TRBV21-1	TRBJ2-3	once	.	TGTGCCAGCAGCAAAGCTCAACCGGGACTAGCGTGGAGGGAGCCCCTCCTGACAGATACGCAGTATTTT	CASSKAQPGLAWREPLLTDTQYF
TRBV15	TRBJ2-1	.	.	TGTGCCACCAGCAGATCGAGGGGCACGAACTATCATGAGCAGTTCTTC	CATSRSRGTNYHEQFF
TRBV11-2	TRBJ2-1	.	TRBD1	TGTGCCAGCAGCTTAAACCGGGACAGAGAGTTCTTC	CASSLNRDREFF
TRBV6-6	TRBJ1-4	.	.	TGTGCCAGCAGTTACGGGGCACCCATTTATGAAAAACTGTTTTTT	CASSYGAPIYEKLFF
TRBV27	TRBJ2-1	.	.	TGTGCCAGCAGCAAATGGGGAGGGGGCAATGAGCAGTTCTTC	CASSKWGGGNEQFF
TRBV19	TRBJ2-1	.	.	TGTGCCAGTAGCACCCGCGGGCGGAGCTCCTACAATGAGCAGTTCTTC	CASSTRGRSSYNEQFF
TRBV18	TRBJ2-4	.	TRBD2	TGTGCCAGCTCACCCCCTAGCGGGAGGACCATTCAGTACTTC	CASSPPSGRTIQYF
TRBV6-5	TRBJ1-5	.	TRBD1	TGTGCCAGCAGGGCGACAGGGGGGCCCAATCAGCCCCAGCATTTT	CASRATGGPNQPQHF
TRBV5-6	TRBJ2-7	.	.	TGTGCCAGCAGCTTTTCACTAGCCCCCGAGCAGTACTTC	CASSFSLAPEQYF
TRBV15	TRBJ2-3	.	.	TGTGCCACCAGCAGGACCACAGATACGCAGTATTTT	CATSRTTDTQYF
TRBV5-1	TRBJ2-2	.	.	TGCGCCAGCAGCAGGGACACAAACACCGGGGAGCTGTTTTTT	CASSRDTNTGELFF
TRBV6-5	TRBJ2-5	.	TRBD2	TGTGCCAGCAGTTCCCCTAGCGGGAGGCGACAAGAGACCCAGTACTTC	CASSSPSGRRQETQYF
TRBV27	TRBJ2-2	.	TRBD1	TGTGCCAGCAGTTGGGACAGGGTTATAGGGAAGCACCGGGGAGCTGTTTTT	CASSWDRVIGKHRGAVF
TRBV11-2	TRBJ2-5	few	TRBD2	TGTGCCAGCAGCTTAGAGGGGAATAGCGGGAGTGTGGAGACCCAGTACTTC	CASSLEGNSGSVETQYF
TRBV27	TRBJ2-7	.	.	TGTGCCAGCAGGGTCAAAAGGGGAACCTACGAGCAGTACTTC	CASRVKRGTYEQYF
TRBV6-6	TRBJ2-1	.	TRBD1	TGTGCCAGCAGTTCCCCAGGGGGTTCCTACAATGAGCAGTTCTTC	CASSSPGGSYNEQFF
TRBV18	TRBJ2-7	.	TRBD2	TGTGCCAGCTCACCAGCGGGAGGGACCTACGAGCAGTACTTC	CASSPAGGTYEQYF
TRBV6-1	TRBJ1-2	.	.	TGTGCCAGCAGTGTACAGGGCCATGGCTACACCTTC	CASSVQGHGYTF
TRBV7-2	TRBJ1-3	.	.	TGTGCCAGCAGCAAAGAGTCCTACTCTGGAAACACCATATATTTT	CASSKESYSGNTIYF
TRBV5-1	TRBJ2-3	.	TRBD1	TGCGCCAGCAGTTCGGACAGGGGGGGCACAGATACGCAGTATTTT	CASSSDRGGTDTQYF
TRBV6-6	TRBJ1-6	few	.	TGTGCCAGCAGTTTGGGGTACTCACCCCTCCACTTT	CASSLGYSPLHF
TRBV28	TRBJ1-6	.	TRBD1	TGTGCCAGCATCGGACAGGGGACTTATTCACCCCTCCACTTT	CASIGQGTYSPLHF
TRBV18	TRBJ1-5	.	.	TGTGCCAGCTCACCTCTACAGACACGCAATCAGCCCCAGCATTTT	CASSPLQTRNQPQHF
TRBV10-3	TRBJ2-5	.	.	TGTGCCATCAGTCGAGACAGTCAGGGGGAGACCCAGTACTTC	CAISRDSQGETQYF
TRBV4-1	TRBJ2-3	.	.	TGCGCCAGCAGCCAACAGGACAGTCGGGACGAGCTGTATTTT	CASSQQDSRDELYF
TRBV19	TRBJ2-3	.	TRBD2	TGTGCCAGTAGGGCTAGCGGGAGGAATTTCACAGATACGCAGTATTTT	CASRASGRNFTDTQYF
TRBV28	TRBJ1-4	.	.	TGTGCCAGCAGTTTAGGGTGGGGAGTGGCAACTAATGAAAAACTGTTTTTT	CASSLGWGVATNEKLFF
TRBV5-1	TRBJ2-7	once	TRBD2	TGCGCCAGCAGCTTGACTAGCGGGAGAAGCTTCTCCTACGAGCAGTACTTC	CASSLTSGRSFSYEQYF
TRBV5-4	TRBJ2-3	.	.	TGTGCCAGCAGCCAGGGGGGAGCTTTAACAGGGGTCCGCACAGATACGCAGTATTTT	CASSQGGALTGVRTDTQYF
TRBV9	TRBJ2-1	.	.	TGTGCCAGCAGCGTGGATGGGAGGTACGGTGAGCAGTTCTTC	CASSVDGRYGEQFF
TRBV19	TRBJ1-4	once	TRBD1	TGTGCCAGTAGTGCGTTGAGGACAGGGGATGAAAAACTGTTTTTT	CASSALRTGDEKLFF